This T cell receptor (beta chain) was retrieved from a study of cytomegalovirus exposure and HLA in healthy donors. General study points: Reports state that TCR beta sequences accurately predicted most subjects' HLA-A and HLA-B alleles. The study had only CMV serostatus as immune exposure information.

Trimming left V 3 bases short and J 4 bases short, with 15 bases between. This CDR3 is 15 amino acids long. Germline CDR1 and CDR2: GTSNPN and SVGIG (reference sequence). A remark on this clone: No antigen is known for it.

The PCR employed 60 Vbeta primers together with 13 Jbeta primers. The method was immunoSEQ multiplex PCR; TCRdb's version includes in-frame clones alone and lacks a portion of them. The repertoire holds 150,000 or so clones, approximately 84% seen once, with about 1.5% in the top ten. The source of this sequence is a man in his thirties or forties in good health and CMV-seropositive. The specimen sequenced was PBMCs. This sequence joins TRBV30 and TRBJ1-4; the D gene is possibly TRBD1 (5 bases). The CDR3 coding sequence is TGTGCCTGGAGCCAGGGCCTAGACGGTAATGAAAAACTGTTTTTT. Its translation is CAWSQGLDGNEKLFF.